A single sample gave rise to the 4 T cell receptor beta chains below, sequenced in a study of Ad26.COV2.S vaccination and SARS-CoV-2 variants. Sample treatment: over 15 received Ad26.COV2.S at low or high dose, single or two shots; several received placebo; per-sample allocation not given. The study sampled participants on day 63 after the first vaccine or placebo injection. Assay used: immunoSEQ multiplex PCR; TCRdb lists only in-frame clones, some missing. This repertoire shows roughly 350,000 clones, 75% to 90% found once; its top ten account for about 4.6%. The starting material was peripheral blood, obtained in a trial of Ad26.COV2.S vaccine versus placebo. These receptors all stem from a person between 18 and 65 years old who received the Ad26.COV2.S COVID-19 vaccine or a placebo.

The chain uses TRBV6-5 and TRBJ1-1, with D unresolved. Germline V gene lookup returns CDR1 MNHEY and CDR2 SVGAGI. CDR3 length: 12 residues. The germline V and J ends were trimmed by 6 bases and 4 bases, with 9 bases remaining between them. The CDR3 DNA follows: TGTGCCAGCAGCTCTATGGGCACTGAAGCTTTCTTT. It is translated as CASSSMGTEAFF.

The CDR3 DNA follows: TGTGCCAGCTCACCGAATCTTGGTAGCACGAACTATGGCTACACCTTC. This encodes CASSPNLGSTNYGYTF. This sequence joins TRBV18 and TRBJ1-2; D is ambiguous. CDR3 length: 16 amino acids. Germline V CDR1 and CDR2: KGHSH, LQKENI. The ends were cut back, 3 bases at V and 2 bases at J, with 16 bases in the middle. Full variable domain (rest looked up from reference TRBV18 and TRBJ1-2): NAGVMQNPRHLVRRRGQEARLRCSPMKGHSHVYWYRQLPEEGLKFMVYLQKENIIDESGMPKERFSAEFPKEGPSILRIQQVVRGDSAAYFCASSPNLGSTNYGYTFGSGTRLTVV.

The rearrangement links TRBV18 to TRBJ2-3; 8 bases align to TRBD1. V was clipped by 3 bases and J by 2 bases; unmatched bases: 4. Germline V gives CDR1 KGHSH, CDR2 LQKENI. This CDR3 has 15 amino acids. The CDR3 bases are TGTGCCAGCTCACCCGACAGGGGAGTCACAGATACGCAGTATTTT. Protein sequence: CASSPDRGVTDTQYF.

The chain joins TRBV14 to TRBJ1-1; 10 positions match TRBD1. V lost 4 bases to trimming and J lost 6 bases; unmatched junction nucleotides: 11. The CDR3 has 16 amino acids. In germline, CDR1 is SGHDN, CDR2 FVKESK. The CDR3 DNA sequence: TGTGCCAGCAGCCGTTTGGGGACAGGGGTTTTCGCTGAAGCTTTCTTT. It yields the protein CASSRLGTGVFAEAFF.